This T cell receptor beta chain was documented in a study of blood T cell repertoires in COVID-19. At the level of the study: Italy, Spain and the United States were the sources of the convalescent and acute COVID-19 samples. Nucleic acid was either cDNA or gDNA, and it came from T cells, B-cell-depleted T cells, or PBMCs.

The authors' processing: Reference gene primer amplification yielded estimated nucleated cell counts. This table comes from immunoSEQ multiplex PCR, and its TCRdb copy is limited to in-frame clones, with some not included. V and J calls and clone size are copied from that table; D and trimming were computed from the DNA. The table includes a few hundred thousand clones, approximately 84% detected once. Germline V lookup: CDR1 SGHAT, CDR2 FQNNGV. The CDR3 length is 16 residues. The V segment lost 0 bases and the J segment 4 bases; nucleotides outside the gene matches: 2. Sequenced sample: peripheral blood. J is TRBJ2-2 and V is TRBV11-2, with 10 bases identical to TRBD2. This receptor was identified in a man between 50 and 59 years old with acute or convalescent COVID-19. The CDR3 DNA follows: TGTGCCAGCAGCTTAGAACTAGCGGGGCTCACCGGGGAGCTGTTTTTT. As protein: CASSLELAGLTGELFF.